One and the same sample provided the 9 T cell receptor beta chains below, sequenced in a study of blood T cell repertoires in COVID-19. The data were produced by immunoSEQ multiplex PCR, yet TCRdb's version contains in-frame clones alone and is incomplete. Of tens of thousands of clones listed, around 90% are singletons. The sequenced sample was peripheral blood. Receptors originate from a man aged 45-60 years with active COVID-19.

V and J are TRBV7-5 and TRBJ2-4; TRBD2, as called in the table, went unchecked against the DNA. TRBV7-5 is listed as a pseudogene. The CDR3 has 17 amino acids. CDR3 DNA: TGTGTCAGAAGCCCTCGGACTAGCGGGAGCCGGAGGGTCATTCAGTACTTC. Translation: CVRSPRTSGSRRVIQYF.

The chain links TRBV7-3 to TRBJ2-2; 13 bases are shared with TRBD2. The V and J ends lost 5 bases and 4 bases, in that order; junction bases with no gene match: 4. Germline CDR1 SGHTA, CDR2 FQGTGA. This CDR3 has 16 residues. The CDR3 protein is CASSPGLAGLTGELFF. CDR3 sequence (DNA): TGTGCCAGCAGCCCGGGACTAGCGGGACTCACCGGGGAGCTGTTTTTT. The full variable domain, with the rest looked up from reference TRBV7-3 and TRBJ2-2, is GAGVSQTPSNKVTEKGKYVELRCDPISGHTALYWYRQSLGQGPEFLIYFQGTGAADDSGLPNDRFFAVRPEGSVSTLKIQRTERGDSAVYLCASSPGLAGLTGELFFGEGSRLTVL.

V gene TRBV4-2 combines with J gene TRBJ1-1; 11 bases match TRBD1. Looked up from germline, CDR1 is LGHNA and CDR2 is YNFKEQ. CDR3 length: 17 residues. V lost 0 bases to trimming and J lost 4 bases; unmatched junction nucleotides: 7. The CDR3 loop is CASSQDGSGQGGTEAFF. CDR3 bases: TGTGCCAGCAGCCAAGATGGTTCGGGACAGGGGGGCACTGAAGCTTTCTTT.

V and J are TRBV4-2 and TRBJ1-2; TRBD1 might be the D (6 bases). Germline V gives CDR1 LGHNA, CDR2 YNFKEQ. This CDR3 contains 16 residues. The V and J ends lost 0 bases and 2 bases respectively, with 13 bases between them. In nucleotides, the CDR3 is TGTGCCAGCAGCCAAGATCAGGGGCAGAACAACTATGGCTACACCTTC. The encoded protein is CASSQDQGQNNYGYTF.

The genes are TRBV5-6 and TRBJ2-6, with TRBD2 matching over 8 bases. V was pared by 4 bases and J by 0 bases, with 3 bases of the junction left unmatched. Germline CDR1 and CDR2: SGHDT and YYEEEE. The CDR3 spans 16 residues. The CDR3 is CASSGGGSSGANVLTF. The DNA of the CDR3 is TGTGCCAGCAGCGGCGGGGGGAGCTCTGGGGCCAACGTCCTGACTTTC.

The chain employs TRBV19 and TRBJ2-5; 11 nucleotides match TRBD1. Germline V gives CDR1 LNHDA, CDR2 SQIVND (reference sequence). The CDR3 has 16 residues. With 4 bases clipped from V and 5 bases from J, the junction kept 9 bases outside the gene matches. The CDR3 DNA is TGTGCCAGTAGTAGAGGACAGGGGGCCGCAGGGGAGACCCAGTACTTC. Translation gives CASSRGQGAAGETQYF.

The chain carries TRBV4-1 and TRBJ2-7, with D perhaps matching TRBD1 (6 bases). V was trimmed by 4 bases and J by 2 bases, leaving 15 bases between them. This CDR3 has 15 amino acids. Germline assignment: CDR1 MGHRA and CDR2 YSYEKL. This CDR3 reads CASSRSMDRTYEQYF. In DNA, the CDR3 is TGCGCCAGCAGCCGTAGTATGGACAGAACCTACGAGCAGTACTTC.

The rearrangement joins TRBV5-1 to TRBJ2-3; D is unresolved. The germline V and J ends were trimmed by 4 bases and 4 bases, with 10 bases remaining between them. Germline CDR1 SGHRS, CDR2 YFSETQ. The CDR3 totals 13 residues. Here the CDR3 DNA reads TGCGCCAGCAGCCCCAGACTCGCAGATACGCAGTATTTT. Its translation: CASSPRLADTQYF.

This clone was detected once. The V call is TRBV5-1, the J call TRBJ1-4; D not certain. V gave up 5 bases and J gave up 4 bases, with 12 bases separating them. CDR1 is SGHRS, CDR2 YFSETQ, per germline. CDR3 length equals 14 residues. This CDR3 reads CASRSSASNEKLFF. CDR3 DNA sequence: TGCGCCAGCAGGTCCTCAGCGAGTAATGAAAAACTGTTTTTT.